This T cell receptor (beta chain) was sequenced in a study of T cells in Graves' hyperthyroidism and ophthalmopathy. Overall study: The blood sample was taken at first diagnosis, before treatment began. Study-wide results and caveats: Blood also showed most of the thyroid clonotypes that were expanded above 0.001.

Amplification of TCR beta CDR3 regions was performed using RNA transcripts as template. RT-PCR in the first round (using the HTBI primer set) targeted the TCR CDR3. One entry per CDR3 protein results from TCRdb running MiXCR on the multiplex PCR reads. The sample records almost 600,000 distinct CDR3 sequences, about 15% being singletons. The CDR3 totals 15 residues. The V end lost 1 base, the J end lost 7 bases, and 14 bases lay between the germline ends. Germline CDR1 LGHDT, CDR2 YNNKEL (reference sequence). The sample, blood from the first hyperthyroidism diagnosis, precedes any ophthalmopathy symptoms. Fresh peripheral blood, about 10 ml of it, supplied the PBMCs. Many counts were recorded for this clonotype. Its specificity is not known.

The V and J genes are TRBV3-1 and TRBJ1-3; D is unresolved. Material for sequencing was blood. The sequence was collected from a woman aged 25-40 years with Graves' hyperthyroidism that later progressed to Graves' ophthalmopathy. CDR3 protein: CASSQGRRLENTIYF. In nucleotides, the CDR3 is TGTGCCAGCAGCCAAGGAAGACGGTTAGAGAACACCATATATTTT.